This T cell receptor beta chain appears in the sequencing data of a study of post-analysis software for immune sequencing data. The overall study: The disease courses spanned relapsing-remitting, secondary progressive and progressive-relapsing forms of multiple sclerosis.

Germline trimming cut 1 base from V and 10 bases from J; bases unmatched to any gene: 8. The CDR3 sequence is 15 residues long. Germline V gene lookup returns CDR1 MGHRA and CDR2 YSYEKL. Of note for this clonotype: As yet, its antigen is unknown.

Study-wide results and caveats: With TRBV5-6, TRBV5-1 and TRBV20-1 included, about five TRBV segments were more frequent in patients than in controls.

Unique molecular identifiers were built into the TCR beta cDNA libraries. Researchers reported roughly 0.5 million cDNA molecules coming from roughly 1 to 10 million T cells. TCRdb re-analysed the PCR reads in MiXCR, keeping a single row per CDR3 protein. The repertoire consists of fewer than 850,000 distinct CDR3 sequences, with about 27% occurring once and the leading ten covering roughly 0.53%. This TCR was sampled from a girl aged 5-17 years with multiple sclerosis. The sequenced sample was blood. The genes are TRBV4-1 and TRBJ2-1, with 9 bases that match TRBD2. In DNA form, the CDR3 reads TGCGCCAGCAGCCAAGGGGCGGGGGGGCCGAAGGAGCAGTTCTTC. Amino acids: CASSQGAGGPKEQFF.